One sample yielded the 5 T cell receptor beta chains listed below, sequenced in a study of cytomegalovirus exposure and HLA in healthy donors. The PCR had 60 Vbeta and 13 Jbeta primers. Here immunoSEQ multiplex PCR was the method, and the copy in TCRdb shows in-frame clones only, minus some. The sample consists of around 280,000 clones, 80% to 90% of them appearing once. Specimen: PBMCs. These receptors were obtained from a woman in her late teens or twenties in good health and CMV-seronegative.

The CDR3 sequence is CASSQRGVEYNEQFF. CDR3 sequence (DNA): TGTGCCAGCAGTCAGCGGGGGGTGGAGTACAATGAGCAGTTCTTC. The chain carries TRBV2 and TRBJ2-1, with 9 bases fitting TRBD2. CDR1 and CDR2 (germline): SNHLY, FYNNEI. The V and J ends lost 5 bases and 4 bases, in that order; junction bases with no gene match: 6. The CDR3 is 15 residues long.

The CDR3: CASSAGGRPDTEAFF. For the CDR3, the DNA is TGTGCCAGCAGTGCGGGGGGCCGCCCGGACACTGAAGCTTTCTTT. The genes are TRBV2 and TRBJ1-1, with a tentative D call TRBD1 (6 bases). CDR3 length: 15 residues. Germline-derived CDR1 and CDR2 are SNHLY and FYNNEI. V was cut by 4 bases and J by 3 bases, with 15 bases left in between.

The chain carries TRBV4-2 and TRBJ2-5, with 9 positions matching TRBD2. The V gene end was trimmed by 8 bases and the J gene end by 5 bases; junction bases not matched to a gene: 12. In germline, CDR1 is LGHNA, CDR2 YNFKEQ. CDR3 length equals 15 residues. This CDR3 is CASAPGAGGPETQYF. The CDR3 DNA is TGTGCCAGCGCGCCGGGGGCGGGGGGGCCGGAGACCCAGTACTTC.

The chain recombines TRBV29-1 with TRBJ1-2; no clear D gene. Trimming took off 4 bases at V and 4 bases at J, with 13 bases between the two ends. Germline-derived CDR1 and CDR2 are SQVTM and ANQGSEA. CDR3 length: 13 amino acids. Here the CDR3 DNA reads TGCAGCGTTGCCCAGGTCCTCTCCTATGGCTACACCTTC. The encoded protein is CSVAQVLSYGYTF.

The rearrangement uses TRBV19 and TRBJ1-5, with a possible D match to TRBD1 (5 bases). Germline V gene data show CDR1 as LNHDA and CDR2 as SQIVND (reference sequence). CDR3 length: 13 residues. Trimming left V 10 bases short and J 0 bases short, with 10 bases between. In DNA, the CDR3 is TGTGCCACCGGACAATATAGCAATCAGCCCCAGCATTTT. Translation gives CATGQYSNQPQHF.